The 32 T cell receptor beta chains in this list originate from one sample, sequenced in a study of T cells in Graves' hyperthyroidism and ophthalmopathy. The source material, RNA transcripts, was used to amplify TCR beta CDR3 regions. First-round RT-PCR targeting the TCR CDR3 was performed with the HTBI primer set. MiXCR, applied by TCRdb to the multiplex PCR reads, yields one record per CDR3 protein. The table records 350,000 to 450,000 distinct CDR3 sequences, about a sixth of them present only once. The sample taken for sequencing was blood. Receptors originate from a young woman with Graves' hyperthyroidism that later progressed to Graves' ophthalmopathy.

This clonotype was recorded at least ten times. The chain carries TRBV12-3 or TRBV12-4 and TRBJ1-5; the D is unclear. Trimming stripped 1 base from V and 0 bases from J, with 4 bases between. The CDR3 has 14 residues. The CDR3 loop reads CASSLGPSNQPQHF. The CDR3 DNA is TGTGCCAGCAGTTTAGGCCCTAGCAATCAGCCCCAGCATTTT.

This clonotype has only a few counts. The genes are TRBV28 and TRBJ2-7; the match to TRBD1 covers 7 bases. This CDR3 is 14 amino acids long. CDR1 is MDHEN and CDR2 is SYDVKM in the germline V gene. Trimming removed 5 bases from V and 3 bases from J; junction bases left unmatched: 7. The CDR3 region is CASSLLQGVYEQYF. In nucleotides, the CDR3 is TGTGCCAGCAGTCTCCTCCAGGGGGTCTACGAGCAGTACTTC.

This clonotype was seen at least ten times. The rearrangement uses TRBV11-2 and TRBJ2-7, with D unresolved. CDR1 SGHAT and CDR2 FQNNGV come from the germline V gene. CDR3 length: 14 residues. Trimming pared 1 base from V and 2 bases from J, leaving 9 bases between. The chain's CDR3 is CASSLVPQTYEQYF. CDR3 DNA: TGTGCCAGCAGCTTAGTACCACAGACCTACGAGCAGTACTTC.

This clonotype was counted ten times or more. The chain employs TRBV19 and TRBJ2-1; unclear D gene. From germline, CDR1 is LNHDA and CDR2 SQIVND (reference sequence). This CDR3 is 15 amino acids long. Trimming shortened V by 3 bases and J by 6 bases, and 15 bases separated the two germline ends. CDR3 bases: TGTGCCAGTAGTATTGGTCCCCGACGGTCCAATGAGCAGTTCTTC. This translates into CASSIGPRRSNEQFF. The whole variable domain, remainder taken from reference TRBV19 and TRBJ2-1, is DGGITQSPKYLFRKEGQNVTLSCEQNLNHDAMYWYRQDPGQGLRLIYYSQIVNDFQKGDIAEGYSVSREKKESFPLTVTSAQKNPTAFYLCASSIGPRRSNEQFFGPGTRLTVL.

Of note for this clonotype: A clone one base away is much larger, so this may be a read error. The chain joins TRBV7-9 to TRBJ1-2; 8 positions agree with TRBD1. Germline V CDR1 and CDR2: SEHNR, FQNEAQ (reference sequence). This CDR3 is built from 14 residues. The CDR3 sequence is CASSLGTGSQGYIF. CDR3 sequence (DNA): TGTGCCAGCAGCTTAGGGACAGGGAGTCAAGGCTACATCTTC.

This chain uses TRBV2 with TRBJ2-3, with 7 bases fitting TRBD1. The germline V gene encodes CDR1 SNHLY and CDR2 FYNNEI. The CDR3 length is 13 residues. After removal of 10 bases from V and 5 bases from J, the junction contained 9 bases not matched to a gene. CDR3 bases: TGTGCCACCATGACAGGGTGGGGAGATACGCAGTATTTT. This encodes CATMTGWGDTQYF. Together with reference TRBV2 and TRBJ2-3, the CDR3 gives the full variable domain: EPEVTQTPSHQVTQMGQEVILRCVPISNHLYFYWYRQILGQKVEFLVSFYNNEISEKSEIFDDQFSVERPDGSNFTLKIRSTKLEDSAMYFCATMTGWGDTQYFGPGTRLTVL.

This clonotype appeared a few times. The rearrangement uses TRBV5-5 and TRBJ2-3; D uncertain. V was shortened by 2 bases and J by 4 bases, with 5 bases between the two germline ends. This CDR3 is 12 amino acids long. Germline-derived CDR1 and CDR2 are SGHKS and YYEKEE (reference sequence). This CDR3 reads CASSFKSDTQYF. The CDR3 nucleotides are TGTGCCAGCAGCTTCAAATCAGATACGCAGTATTTT.

This clonotype was observed a few times. V usage is TRBV12-3 or TRBV12-4 and J usage is TRBJ1-1; TRBD1 is a possible D gene (6 bases). V lost 2 bases, J lost 5 bases, and 15 bases lay in between. The CDR3 loop spans 15 amino acids. CDR3 coding DNA: TGTGCCAGCAGTTTACGAGGGGAAAGGGGGACTGAAGCTTTCTTT. This codes for CASSLRGERGTEAFF.

V usage is TRBV6-1 and J usage is TRBJ1-2, with TRBD1 matching 8 bases. J was trimmed by 4 bases and V by 5 bases; bases with no gene match: 9. The CDR3 runs to 15 residues. Germline CDR1 and CDR2: MNHNS and SASEGT. The CDR3 nucleotides read TGTGCCAGCAGTCGCGCCTTACAGGGGGGCTATGGCTACACCTTC. This codes for CASSRALQGGYGYTF.

This clonotype was found many times. The CDR3 coding sequence is TGTGCCAGCAGCTTATGGGACGGCAATCAGCCCCAGCATTTT. This codes for CASSLWDGNQPQHF. The V gene is TRBV7-6, the J gene TRBJ1-5, with a weak D call TRBD1 (5 bases). Trimming pared 2 bases from V and 2 bases from J, leaving 7 bases between. The CDR3 spans 14 residues. CDR1 and CDR2 (germline): SGHVS, FNYEAQ.

This clonotype was observed at least ten times. The rearrangement joins TRBV7-2 to TRBJ2-4; D might be TRBD2 (5 bases). Trimming removed 5 bases from V and 4 bases from J, with 12 bases in between. The CDR3 totals 14 residues. Germline values: CDR1 SGHTA, CDR2 FQGNSA. The CDR3: CASSPSPGKNIQYF. The CDR3 nucleotides read TGTGCCAGCAGCCCGAGTCCGGGGAAAAACATTCAGTACTTC.

Ten or more counts support this clonotype. CDR3 sequence: CASSIQDRAYEKLFF. The CDR3, as DNA: TGTGCCAGTAGTATCCAGGACAGGGCATATGAAAAACTGTTTTTT. The chain employs TRBV19 and TRBJ1-4; 8 bases are a match to TRBD1. Germline loops: CDR1 LNHDA, CDR2 SQIVND (reference sequence). CDR3 length equals 15 residues. Unmatched junction bases numbered 6, after V lost 3 bases and J lost 6 bases.

This chain connects TRBV27 to TRBJ2-7, with D possibly being TRBD1 or TRBD2 (6 bases each). The V end lost 6 bases, the J end lost 4 bases, and 19 bases lay between the germline ends. The CDR3 has 15 residues. In germline, CDR1 is MNHEY, CDR2 SMNVEV (reference sequence). As DNA, the CDR3 is TGTGCCAGCAGATATAAAGGGGGGACAAATTACGAGCAGTACTTC. Translated: CASRYKGGTNYEQYF.

This clonotype came up a few times. The chain couples TRBV9 to TRBJ2-2; 8 positions agree with TRBD2. With V trimmed by 7 bases and J by 6 bases, 17 bases remained unmatched. The V gene's germline CDR1 is SGDLS and CDR2 YYNGEE. This CDR3 comprises 17 residues. CDR3 in DNA: TGTGCCAGCGGCGGGGCTGGTCGGGGGGGCGTAGCCGGGGAGCTGTTTTTT. Translating it yields CASGGAGRGGVAGELFF. Combining the CDR3 with reference TRBV9 and TRBJ2-2 gives the whole variable domain DSGVTQTPKHLITATGQRVTLRCSPRSGDLSVYWYQQSLDQGLQFLIQYYNGEERAKGNILERFSAQQFPDLHSELNLSSLELGDSALYFCASGGAGRGGVAGELFFGEGSRLTVL.

The chain combines TRBV6-2 or TRBV6-3 with TRBJ1-1; tentative D call: TRBD1 (5 bases). V gave up 5 bases and J gave up 3 bases, with 19 bases separating them. The CDR3 covers 16 residues. Per the germline V gene, CDR1 is MNHEY and CDR2 is SVGEGT. CDR3 coding DNA: TGTGCCAGCAGTGAAATCTGGGGGGGAAAGGACACTGAAGCTTTCTTT. Translated, it gives CASSEIWGGKDTEAFF.

This clonotype was counted many times. DNA of the CDR3: TGCAGTGCTAGACATACCGCCCGGGACAGGGACTTAGAGACCCAGTACTTC. As protein: CSARHTARDRDLETQYF. The J gene is TRBJ2-5, the V gene TRBV20-1, with 9 bases matching TRBD1. J was trimmed by 4 bases and V by 2 bases; bases with no gene match: 14. Per the germline V gene, CDR1 is DFQATT and CDR2 is SNEGSKA (reference sequence). This CDR3 comprises 17 residues.

This clonotype came up many times. V and J are TRBV28 and TRBJ2-5; D remains ambiguous. CDR1 is MDHEN, CDR2 SYDVKM, per germline. Trimming pared 6 bases from V and 6 bases from J, leaving 14 bases between. CDR3 size: 13 residues. CDR3 DNA: TGTGCCAGCAGCCGAACAAGAGCCCAGACCCAGTACTTC. Encoded protein: CASSRTRAQTQYF.

The chain has TRBV6-2 or TRBV6-3 and TRBJ2-7, with 7 bases aligning to TRBD1. The germline V gene has CDR1 MNHEY and CDR2 SVGEGT. CDR3 length: 13 amino acids. Unmatched junction bases numbered 5, after V lost 5 bases and J lost 4 bases. The CDR3 coding sequence is TGTGCCAGCAGTGGGACAGATCGTTACGAGCAGTACTTC. It encodes CASSGTDRYEQYF.

Concerning this clonotype: A much larger clone is a single base away; this may be a read error. V is TRBV5-1 and J is TRBJ2-1; TRBD2 agrees at 10 bases. Germline V CDR1 and CDR2: SGHRS, YFSETQ. The CDR3 runs 16 residues. The CDR3 sequence: CASSLAGLAVDNEHFF. As DNA, the CDR3 is TGCGCCAGCAGCTTGGCCGGACTAGCGGTTGACAATGAGCACTTCTTC.

This clonotype was detected many times. This chain uses TRBV19 with TRBJ1-1; D is undetermined. Per the germline V gene, CDR1 is LNHDA and CDR2 is SQIVND (reference sequence). V lost 9 bases and J lost 4, with 15 bases in between. The CDR3 runs 13 residues. This chain's CDR3 is CASRTPVGTEAFF. The CDR3 DNA is TGTGCCAGCAGAACTCCGGTGGGCACTGAAGCTTTCTTT.

This clonotype turned up a few times. J is TRBJ2-5 and V is TRBV7-8; either TRBD1 or TRBD2 may fit D (5 bases each). This CDR3 region has 14 residues. The germline V gene encodes CDR1 SGHVS and CDR2 FQNEAQ. V was shortened by 5 bases and J by 3 bases, with 13 bases between the two germline ends. CDR3 in DNA: TGTGCCAGCAGCCTCCAGGGAGAGGAAGAGACCCAGTACTTC. Its translation: CASSLQGEEETQYF.

This clonotype was found many times. This sequence joins TRBV3-1 and TRBJ2-7; TRBD1 matches 8 bases. With V trimmed by 3 bases and J by 0 bases, 7 bases remained unmatched. CDR3 length: 16 amino acids. In germline, CDR1 is LGHDT, CDR2 YNNKEL (reference sequence). This CDR3 reads CASSQGGQGLSYEQYF. Here the CDR3 DNA reads TGTGCCAGCAGCCAGGGCGGACAGGGACTCTCCTACGAGCAGTACTTC.

Details on this clonotype: This clone may be a read error of a much larger clone one base away. CDR3 sequence (DNA): TGCGCCAGCAGCCAAGTTTGGGACAGGGCTGCAGAGACCCAGTGCTTC. Translating gives CASSQVWDRAAETQCF. The chain carries TRBV4-1 and TRBJ2-5; 9 positions match TRBD1. The CDR3 has 16 amino acids. CDR1 MGHRA and CDR2 YSYEKL come from the germline V gene.

The chain uses TRBV14 and TRBJ2-1; a possible D gene is TRBD2 (5 bases). V dropped 2 bases and J dropped 6 bases, with 11 bases sitting between them. Per the germline V gene, CDR1 is SGHDN and CDR2 is FVKESK. This CDR3 is built from 14 residues. CDR3 sequence (DNA): TGTGCCAGCAGCCAAACAATTAGCGCCAATGAGCAGTTCTTC. Its protein is CASSQTISANEQFF.

This clonotype showed up many times. V is TRBV5-1 and J is TRBJ1-2, with 9 positions matching TRBD1. Per the germline V gene, CDR1 is SGHRS and CDR2 is YFSETQ. The J segment lost 8 bases and the V segment lost 5 bases, leaving 4 bases of the junction unmatched. CDR3 length equals 12 residues. Here the CDR3 DNA reads TGCGCCAGCAGACGACAGGGGGGAGGCTACACCTTC. Translating gives CASRRQGGGYTF.

The sample holds many counts of this clonotype. The chain recombines TRBV29-1 with TRBJ2-1, with 11 bases lining up with TRBD2. The germline V gene has CDR1 SQVTM and CDR2 ANQGSEA. V lost 4 bases, J lost 4 bases, and 9 bases stayed unmatched. There are 16 residues in the CDR3. The DNA of the CDR3 is TGCAGCGTTGGTGGTAGCGGGGGGGCCTATTACAATGAGCAGTTCTTC. Its protein product is CSVGGSGGAYYNEQFF.

This clonotype came up many times. J is TRBJ1-4 and V is TRBV19, with D possibly being TRBD1 (5 bases). V lost 5 bases and J 5 bases, leaving 18 bases between the germline ends. In germline, CDR1 is LNHDA, CDR2 SQIVND (reference sequence). The CDR3 is made up of 16 amino acids. This CDR3 is CASSPKADSWNEKLFF. CDR3 nucleotide sequence: TGTGCCAGTAGTCCTAAAGCCGACAGCTGGAATGAAAAACTGTTTTTT.

This clonotype was counted once. CDR3 sequence (DNA): TGTGCCACCAGTGACCCACTTCGGACTAGCGGGACAGATACGCAGTATTTT. It encodes CATSDPLRTSGTDTQYF. The rearrangement uses TRBV24-1 and TRBJ2-3; TRBD2 matches at 11 bases. Per the germline V gene, CDR1 is KGHDR and CDR2 is SFDVKD. The length of the CDR3 is 17 residues. The V segment lost 4 bases and the J segment 3 bases; nucleotides outside the gene matches: 8.

The J gene is TRBJ2-2, the V gene TRBV5-1; D is undetermined. This CDR3 is 14 amino acids long. Germline loops: CDR1 SGHRS, CDR2 YFSETQ. The germline V and J ends were trimmed by 1 base and 6 bases, with 10 bases remaining between them. The chain's CDR3 is CASSLLVASGELFF. The CDR3 nucleotides read TGCGCCAGCAGCTTGCTTGTCGCTTCCGGGGAGCTGTTTTTT.

This clonotype appeared a few times. An end of the junction does not agree with germline; a read error may underlie this. This sequence joins TRBV5-1 and TRBJ2-1, with TRBD2 matching over 9 bases. CDR3 length: 14 amino acids. Germline CDR1 and CDR2: SGHRS and YFSETQ. CDR3 region: CASSIGTSRNEQFF. In DNA, the CDR3 is TGTGCCAGCAGCATTGGGACTAGCCGGAATGAGCAGTTCTTC.

This clonotype was detected many times. This sequence joins TRBV14 and TRBJ1-1; D is uncertain. Trimming cost V 1 base and J 4 bases, with 10 bases left between them. This CDR3 comprises 14 residues. Per the germline V gene, CDR1 is SGHDN and CDR2 is FVKESK. CDR3 sequence (DNA): TGTGCCAGCAGCCAAGCCTACGTCGGCACTGAAGCTTTCTTT. Translating it yields CASSQAYVGTEAFF.

V gene TRBV4-1 combines with J gene TRBJ2-2; D is tentatively TRBD1 or TRBD2 (6 bases each). Germline V gives CDR1 MGHRA, CDR2 YSYEKL. V was pared by 0 bases and J by 3 bases, with 14 bases between. This CDR3 comprises 17 residues. The CDR3 protein is CASSQDSRGQDTGELFF. CDR3 nucleotides: TGCGCCAGCAGCCAAGATTCTCGGGGGCAGGACACCGGGGAGCTGTTTTTT.